These 29 T cell receptor beta chains originate from one sample sequenced in a study of shared clonotypes between healthy human individuals. Using immunoSEQ multiplex PCR, the repertoire was profiled, and TCRdb retains in-frame clones only, with some absent. The table records hundreds of thousands of clones, approximately 79% of them present only once. The sample comprised memory CD4+ T cells sorted from blood. Subset indicated: CD45RA-negative fraction. Every receptor here comes from a young woman in good health.

V is TRBV30 and J is TRBJ1-2, with D maybe TRBD1 (5 bases). CDR3 length: 17 amino acids. CDR1 and CDR2 from the germline V gene are GTSNPN and SVGIG (reference sequence). The V gene lost 0 bases and the J gene lost 2 bases, with 19 bases spanning the gap. CDR3 bases: TGTGCCTGGAGTGTAGGGGCGTCGGGGGAATCCAACTATGGCTACACCTTC. It is translated as CAWSVGASGESNYGYTF.

This clone was picked up a small number of times. The J gene is TRBJ1-3, the V gene TRBV5-1; no firm D call. Trimming shortened V by 0 bases and J by 4 bases, and 8 bases separated the two germline ends. The germline gives CDR1 SGHRS, CDR2 YFSETQ. CDR3 size: 14 residues. This CDR3 reads CASSLAAEGNTIYF. CDR3 bases: TGCGCCAGCAGCTTGGCGGCGGAGGGAAACACCATATATTTT.

This clone occurred once. The chain has TRBV28 and TRBJ1-2; D perhaps matches TRBD1 (5 bases). Germline CDR1 reads MDHEN; CDR2 reads SYDVKM. V was shortened by 7 bases and J by 5 bases, with 17 bases between the two germline ends. This CDR3 comprises 14 residues. CDR3: CASISDPGVYGYTF. The CDR3, as DNA: TGTGCCAGCATCTCGGACCCGGGGGTTTATGGCTACACCTTC.

The chain employs TRBV5-8 and TRBJ2-3; no firm D call. From germline, CDR1 is SGHTS and CDR2 YDEGEE. V lost 1 base to trimming and J lost 4 bases, with 10 bases between them. This CDR3 spans 14 amino acids. The chain's CDR3 is CASSLSYPPDTQYF. In DNA form, the CDR3 reads TGTGCCAGCAGCTTGAGCTATCCTCCAGATACGCAGTATTTT.

This chain connects TRBV2 to TRBJ2-1, with D unresolved. The germline gives CDR1 SNHLY, CDR2 FYNNEI. Trimming stripped 8 bases from V and 5 bases from J, with 13 bases between. The CDR3 length is 13 residues. The CDR3 reads CASASDQNNEQFF. CDR3 nucleotide sequence: TGTGCCAGCGCCTCCGACCAAAACAATGAGCAGTTCTTC.

By proportion, this clone is medium-sized. This rearrangement joins TRBV10-3 to TRBJ2-7, with D possibly matching TRBD1 (5 bases). CDR1 and CDR2 from the germline V gene are ENHRY and SYGVKD. This CDR3 contains 13 residues. V lost 7 bases and J 0 bases, leaving 10 bases between the germline ends. In DNA form, the CDR3 reads TGTGCCATCATGACAGCGAGCTCCTACGAGCAGTACTTC. Its translation is CAIMTASSYEQYF.

V and J are TRBV6-5 and TRBJ2-7; 13 positions agree with TRBD2. This CDR3 spans 14 amino acids. Germline lookup yields CDR1 MNHEY and CDR2 SVGAGI. Trimming removed 5 bases from V and 7 bases from J; junction bases left unmatched: 5. The CDR3 nucleotides are TGTGCCAGCAGTGGACTAGCGGGAGCAGGGGAGCAGTACTTC. Residues: CASSGLAGAGEQYF.

The CDR3 region has the DNA TGCGCCAGCAGGACAGGGGGTCTATTTGGGGCAGATACGCAGTATTTT. It translates to CASRTGGLFGADTQYF. The chain has TRBV5-1 and TRBJ2-3; 9 nucleotides agree with TRBD1. The CDR3 runs to 16 residues. The ends lost 5 bases at V and 4 bases at J; junction bases unmatched: 11. The germline CDR1 and CDR2 sequences are SGHRS and YFSETQ. Variable domain in full (rest from reference TRBV5-1 and TRBJ2-3): KAGVTQTPRYLIKTRGQQVTLSCSPISGHRSVSWYQQTPGQGLQFLFEYFSETQRNKGNFPGRFSGRQFSNSRSEMNVSTLELGDSALYLCASRTGGLFGADTQYFGPGTRLTVL.

This chain connects TRBV6-1 to TRBJ2-1; no reliable D call. Trimming left V 9 bases short and J 2 bases short, with 14 bases between. This CDR3 is 14 amino acids long. The germline gives CDR1 MNHNS, CDR2 SASEGT. CDR3 coding DNA: TGTGCCAGTCGGACCGAGCTAACCTACAATGAGCAGTTCTTC. This gives the protein CASRTELTYNEQFF.

This clone was observed once. The chain uses TRBV5-1 and TRBJ2-3; D might be TRBD1 (5 bases). V lost 3 bases, J lost 1 base, and 9 bases lay in between. This CDR3 region has 14 residues. Per the germline V gene, CDR1 is SGHRS and CDR2 is YFSETQ. CDR3 loop: CASSSRTRTDTQYF. DNA of the CDR3: TGCGCCAGCAGCTCCAGGACACGCACAGATACGCAGTATTTT.

The rearrangement uses TRBV29-1 and TRBJ2-2; possibly TRBD1 for D (6 bases). Germline V gene lookup returns CDR1 SQVTM and CDR2 ANQGSEA. V gave up 4 bases and J gave up 4 bases, with 16 bases separating them. This CDR3 is built from 15 residues. The CDR3 nucleotides are TGCAGCGTTGCCGTCAGGGGATTGGGCACCGGGGAGCTGTTTTTT. This encodes CSVAVRGLGTGELFF.

V usage is TRBV19 and J usage is TRBJ2-5; 13 positions match TRBD2. The germline V gene encodes CDR1 LNHDA and CDR2 SQIVND (reference sequence). The CDR3 extends over 14 amino acids. V was clipped by 6 bases and J by 4 bases; unmatched bases: 2. CDR3 bases: TGTGCCAGTAGCGGACTAGCGGGAGCAGAGACCCAGTACTTC. The encoded protein is CASSGLAGAETQYF.

The chain has TRBV11-1 and TRBJ2-5; TRBD1 matches 10 bases. The trim removed 3 bases at V and 4 bases at J, leaving 2 bases unmatched. This CDR3 has 14 residues. Germline V gives CDR1 SGHAT, CDR2 FQDESV (reference sequence). The CDR3 sequence: CASSFDRGPETQYF. DNA for the CDR3: TGTGCCAGCAGCTTCGACAGGGGGCCAGAGACCCAGTACTTC.

This rearrangement joins TRBV18 to TRBJ1-1; D perhaps matches TRBD1 (5 bases). Germline V gives CDR1 KGHSH, CDR2 LQKENI. This CDR3 is 18 amino acids long. The V gene lost 2 bases and the J gene lost 1 base, with 20 bases spanning the gap. CDR3: CASSPVRQRGGENTEAFF. The DNA for the CDR3 is TGTGCCAGCTCACCAGTCCGGCAGCGTGGAGGGGAGAACACTGAAGCTTTCTTT.

Details on this clone: This same CDR3 is encoded by further DNA sequences in the sample. This chain connects TRBV5-1 to TRBJ2-5, with 7 positions matching TRBD2. CDR1 SGHRS and CDR2 YFSETQ come from the germline V gene. After removal of 4 bases from V and 5 bases from J, the junction contained 5 bases not matched to a gene. CDR3 length: 13 residues. The CDR3 DNA is TGCGCCAGCAGCCTGACTAGCCAGGAGACCCAGTACTTC. This codes for CASSLTSQETQYF.

This clone was detected ten times or more. This chain links TRBV6-1 with TRBJ1-5, with D perhaps TRBD1 (5 bases). CDR3 length: 16 amino acids. V was clipped by 1 base and J by 2 bases, with 12 bases between them. Per the germline V gene, CDR1 is MNHNS and CDR2 is SASEGT. CDR3 bases: TGTGCCAGCAGTGAAGACGGGGGTTCGGGCAATCAGCCCCAGCATTTT. Translated: CASSEDGGSGNQPQHF.

Comment on this clone: A much larger clone differs from this one at a single base, so this may be a read error. The J gene is TRBJ2-5, the V gene TRBV30; unclear D gene. The end of the DNA aligns better with TRBJ2-7, so the J call may be wrong. CDR1 and CDR2 (germline): GTSNPN, SVGIG (reference sequence). The CDR3 length is 12 residues. The chain's CDR3 is CAWSVPGYEQYF. As DNA, the CDR3 is TGTGCCTGGAGTGTACCGGGTTACGAGCAGTACTTC.

The chain links TRBV7-2 to TRBJ2-5; D gene unclear. The assigned J gene may be wrong: the sequence end matches TRBJ2-7 better. The V gene's germline CDR1 is SGHTA and CDR2 FQGNSA. CDR3 length: 14 amino acids. This CDR3 is CASSLGGTSYEQYF. The CDR3 region has the DNA TGTGCCAGCAGCTTAGGCGGAACCTCCTACGAGCAGTACTTC.

The chain joins TRBV6-6 to TRBJ1-5, with 7 nucleotides matching TRBD1. CDR3 length: 15 amino acids. Germline CDR1 and CDR2: MNHNY and SVGAGI (reference sequence). V dropped 2 bases and J dropped 5; count of bases not matched to a gene: 6. CDR3 in DNA: TGTGCCAGCAGTTACGTCAGGGGGAGGGATCAGCCCCAGCATTTT. It yields the protein CASSYVRGRDQPQHF.

This rearrangement joins TRBV7-6 to TRBJ2-7; 7 nucleotides agree with TRBD2. After removal of 7 bases from V and 4 bases from J, the junction contained 10 bases not matched to a gene. CDR3 length equals 14 residues. Germline loops: CDR1 SGHVS, CDR2 FNYEAQ. CDR3 region: CASKRGPLDYEQYF. CDR3 nucleotides: TGTGCCAGCAAGCGGGGCCCACTCGATTACGAGCAGTACTTC.

V and J are TRBV6-5 and TRBJ2-5, with 9 bases lining up with TRBD1. Germline trimming cut 2 bases from V and 6 bases from J; bases unmatched to any gene: 10. There are 16 residues in the CDR3. Germline V gives CDR1 MNHEY, CDR2 SVGAGI. CDR3 sequence reads: CASSYGPGQGLKTQYF. Here the CDR3 DNA reads TGTGCCAGCAGTTACGGGCCGGGACAGGGTCTAAAGACCCAGTACTTC.

V is TRBV14 and J is TRBJ2-5; D is unclear. The J call may be wrong; the DNA end is better matched by TRBJ2-7. Per germline, CDR1 SGHDN and CDR2 FVKESK. The CDR3 runs 11 residues. For the CDR3, the DNA is TGTGCCAGCAGTCTGTTCTACGAGCAGTACTTC. Protein sequence: CASSLFYEQYF.

The chain recombines TRBV10-3 with TRBJ2-7; a weak D match, TRBD1 (6 bases). Trimming removed 2 bases from V and 4 bases from J, with 18 bases in between. The CDR3 runs 16 residues. Per the germline V gene, CDR1 is ENHRY and CDR2 is SYGVKD. CDR3 bases: TGTGCCATCAGTGAGCAGGGGCTTAGTCATCGGTACGAGCAGTACTTC. Amino acids: CAISEQGLSHRYEQYF.

This chain joins TRBV14 and TRBJ2-7; unclear D gene. V dropped 4 bases and J dropped 6 bases, with 10 bases sitting between them. Germline V lookup: CDR1 SGHDN, CDR2 FVKESK. The CDR3 consists of 12 residues. The DNA of the CDR3 is TGTGCCAGCAGCCCCAGTAGGATCGAGCAGTACTTC. Encoded protein: CASSPSRIEQYF.

The V call is TRBV6-6, the J call TRBJ2-5; 9 nucleotides align to TRBD2. V was clipped by 7 bases and J by 4 bases; unmatched bases: 7. The CDR3 runs 14 residues. From germline, CDR1 is MNHNY and CDR2 SVGAGI (reference sequence). The CDR3 spells CASTSGIESETQYF. Written as DNA, the CDR3 is TGTGCCAGCACTAGCGGGATCGAGTCAGAGACCCAGTACTTC.

The chain uses TRBV27 and TRBJ1-1; 8 nucleotides align to TRBD1. CDR1 is MNHEY and CDR2 is SMNVEV in the germline V gene (reference sequence). Trimming cost V 7 bases and J 1 base; bases outside gene matches: 8. The CDR3 totals 15 residues. The CDR3 region has the DNA TGTGCCAGCACCTTGGACGGGACAGGGAACACTGAAGCTTTCTTT. Translating gives CASTLDGTGNTEAFF.

The chain recombines TRBV5-4 with TRBJ2-5; D unresolved. The CDR3 extends over 13 amino acids. The ends were cut back, 2 bases at V and 4 bases at J, with 9 bases in the middle. Germline V gene lookup returns CDR1 SGHNT and CDR2 YYREEE (reference sequence). The CDR3 sequence is CASSFDTAETQYF. The CDR3 bases are TGTGCCAGCAGCTTCGACACCGCAGAGACCCAGTACTTC.

The chain couples TRBV29-1 to TRBJ2-1; D not resolved. The V end lost 3 bases, the J end lost 7 bases, and 10 bases lay between the germline ends. Germline CDR1 reads SQVTM; CDR2 reads ANQGSEA. The CDR3 has 12 residues. This CDR3 is CSVDGAFNEQFF. The CDR3 region has the DNA TGCAGCGTTGATGGAGCCTTTAATGAGCAGTTCTTC.

The V call is TRBV28, the J call TRBJ1-1; TRBD1 is a possible D gene (6 bases). The CDR3 sequence is 16 residues long. The V gene lost 0 bases and the J gene lost 4 bases, with 15 bases spanning the gap. Germline values: CDR1 MDHEN, CDR2 SYDVKM. The CDR3 sequence: CASSLWPTGSGTEAFF. The CDR3 DNA is TGTGCCAGCAGTTTATGGCCTACAGGGTCTGGCACTGAAGCTTTCTTT.